These 5 T cell receptor beta chains were all obtained from the same sample, sequenced in a study of T-cell memory formation after mild COVID-19. TCRdb fed the 5' RACE reads into MiXCR, producing one record per CDR3 protein. The sample records fewer than 500,000 distinct CDR3 sequences, approximately 23% being singletons. Sequenced: PBMCs or a T cell subset sorted from them (not recorded which). These receptors were taken from an adult woman who had mild COVID-19 (a few samples of this study predate the infection). Cell type and time point are not known.

The chain links TRBV27 to TRBJ2-7; D is possibly TRBD1 (5 bases). Trimming pared 5 bases from V and 2 bases from J, leaving 10 bases between. The V gene's germline CDR1 is MNHEY and CDR2 SMNVEV (reference sequence). CDR3 length: 13 residues. CDR3 bases: TGTGCCAGCAGTCCCCAGGGAACCTACGAGCAGTACTTC. This gives the protein CASSPQGTYEQYF.

This chain joins TRBV10-2 and TRBJ2-5; 11 nucleotides align to TRBD2. This CDR3 comprises 15 residues. Germline CDR1 is WSHSY and CDR2 is SAAADI. Trimming removed 7 bases from V and 4 bases from J; junction bases left unmatched: 8. The CDR3 here is CASTTTSGAGETQYF. DNA for the CDR3: TGCGCCAGCACCACGACTAGCGGGGCGGGAGAGACCCAGTACTTC.

This sequence joins TRBV4-2 and TRBJ2-1; TRBD2 matches 9 bases. The CDR3 spans 16 residues. CDR1 LGHNA and CDR2 YNFKEQ come from the germline V gene. V dropped 3 bases and J dropped 8; count of bases not matched to a gene: 11. CDR3 region: CASSHTGTSWRDEQFF. CDR3 bases: TGTGCCAGCAGCCACACCGGGACTAGCTGGCGGGATGAGCAGTTCTTC.

This clonotype was counted a few times. The chain joins TRBV7-2 to TRBJ2-1; 10 positions match TRBD1. The J segment lost 5 bases and the V segment lost 1 base, leaving 2 bases of the junction unmatched. Germline V gene sequence: CDR1 SGHTA, CDR2 FQGNSA. The CDR3 is 15 amino acids. The CDR3 loop reads CASSLVGQGNNEQFF. In DNA, the CDR3 is TGTGCCAGCAGCTTAGTGGGACAGGGGAACAATGAGCAGTTCTTC.

This clonotype has only a few counts. The gene calls are TRBV6-2 or TRBV6-3 and TRBJ2-1; D remains unclear. Germline V gene sequence: CDR1 MNHEY, CDR2 SVGEGT. V was pared by 5 bases and J by 4 bases, with 6 bases between. The CDR3 sequence is 12 residues long. The CDR3: CASSRQYNEQFF. For the CDR3, the DNA is TGTGCCAGCAGTCGCCAGTACAATGAGCAGTTCTTC.